This record covers a single T cell receptor (beta chain). This sample is drawn from a study of blood T cell repertoires in COVID-19. For the study at large: The analysed material was cDNA or gDNA that came from T cells, B-cell-depleted T cells, or PBMCs.

Seattle-derived patients entered the study during active infection and were followed longitudinally. The CDR3 runs to 18 residues. Germline V gives CDR1 MRHNA, CDR2 SNTAGT. The V gene end was trimmed by 6 bases and the J gene end by 0 bases; junction bases not matched to a gene: 16. Authors' methods: Quantification of nucleated cells was approximated via reference gene primer amplification. Profiling relied on immunoSEQ multiplex PCR, and the TCRdb table lists in-frame clones only, not all of them. That table is the source of V, J and clone size, and D and trimming were worked out from the DNA. This repertoire shows 350,000 or so clones, 88% found once; its top ten account for 1.5% to 2%.

The rearrangement links TRBV6-4 to TRBJ1-1, with 7 bases fitting TRBD1. Sequencing was carried out using peripheral blood. The source of this sequence is a woman under 40 with COVID-19, enrolled during active disease. Here the CDR3 reads CASSYPDRVESMNTEAFF. Written as DNA, the CDR3 is TGTGCCAGCAGCTACCCAGACAGGGTTGAATCTATGAACACTGAAGCTTTCTTT.